Below are 24 T cell receptor beta chains sequenced from a single sample in a study of cytotoxic CD8 clonotypes in ibrutinib-treated CLL. Only in-frame clones appear in the TCRdb table, and some are missing; sequencing was by immunoSEQ multiplex PCR. The sample lists roughly 11,000 clones; roughly four fifths were seen once. Sequences were derived from PBMCs, sampled at disease progression, from a patient treated with ibrutinib. All receptors come from a human donor with chronic lymphocytic leukemia.

This chain joins TRBV19 and TRBJ1-1; D not resolved. This CDR3 spans 13 amino acids. Trimming stripped 5 bases from V and 4 bases from J, with 11 bases between. The germline V gene has CDR1 LNHDA and CDR2 SQIVND (reference sequence). CDR3 loop: CASSAGPLTEAFF. CDR3 DNA: TGTGCCAGTAGTGCAGGACCGCTCACTGAAGCTTTCTTT.

This chain connects TRBV7-8 to TRBJ2-1; D gene unclear. The length of the CDR3 is 14 residues. Germline CDR1 is SGHVS and CDR2 is FQNEAQ. V gave up 2 bases and J gave up 3 bases, with 8 bases separating them. CDR3 amino acids: CASSLKVGYNEQFF. CDR3 nucleotides: TGTGCCAGCAGCTTAAAAGTGGGCTACAATGAGCAGTTCTTC. The full variable domain, in which reference TRBV7-8 and TRBJ2-1 provide the parts outside the CDR3, is GAGVSQSPRYKVAKRGQDVALRCDPISGHVSLFWYQQALGQGPEFLTYFQNEAQLDKSGLPSDRFFAERPEGSVSTLKIQRTQQEDSAVYLCASSLKVGYNEQFFGPGTRLTVL.

The rearrangement links TRBV5-1 to TRBJ2-3; D is possibly TRBD1 or TRBD2 (5 bases each). V gave up 0 bases and J gave up 2 bases, with 10 bases separating them. Germline CDR1 reads SGHRS; CDR2 reads YFSETQ. The CDR3 extends over 15 amino acids. CDR3 loop: CASSLGGVTTDTQYF. The CDR3 DNA reads TGCGCCAGCAGCTTGGGAGGGGTCACCACAGATACGCAGTATTTT. Filled out from reference TRBV5-1 and TRBJ2-3, the complete variable domain reads KAGVTQTPRYLIKTRGQQVTLSCSPISGHRSVSWYQQTPGQGLQFLFEYFSETQRNKGNFPGRFSGRQFSNSRSEMNVSTLELGDSALYLCASSLGGVTTDTQYFGPGTRLTVL.

The chain uses TRBV15 and TRBJ2-3; D perhaps matches TRBD1 (6 bases). The CDR3 loop spans 16 amino acids. Germline-derived CDR1 and CDR2 are LNHNV and YYDKDF (reference sequence). With 0 bases removed from V and 4 bases from J, the gap between germline ends came to 14 bases. This CDR3 reads CATSRDLGAGADTQYF. In nucleotides, the CDR3 is TGTGCCACCAGCAGAGATCTTGGGGCAGGGGCAGATACGCAGTATTTT.

This rearrangement joins TRBV19 to TRBJ2-5, with TRBD2 matching over 13 bases. Germline CDR1 is LNHDA and CDR2 is SQIVND (reference sequence). The junction had 1 base not matched to a gene; V was cut back by 7 bases and J by 2 bases. CDR3 length equals 14 residues. CDR3 nucleotide sequence: TGTGCCAGTATGGGACTAGCGGGACAAGAGACCCAGTACTTC. Protein product: CASMGLAGQETQYF. The variable domain in full, with the rest retrieved from reference TRBV19 and TRBJ2-5, is DGGITQSPKYLFRKEGQNVTLSCEQNLNHDAMYWYRQDPGQGLRLIYYSQIVNDFQKGDIAEGYSVSREKKESFPLTVTSAQKNPTAFYLCASMGLAGQETQYFGPGTRLLVL.

The chain uses TRBV5-4 and TRBJ2-4, with D maybe TRBD2 (5 bases). The CDR3 sequence is 13 residues long. Trimming took 3 bases from V and 6 from J, leaving 10 bases between them. Looked up from germline, CDR1 is SGHNT and CDR2 is YYREEE (reference sequence). The CDR3 nucleotides are TGTGCCAGCAGCTCCGCCGGGATAAACATTCAGTACTTC. Residues: CASSSAGINIQYF.

This clone showed up just once. The chain recombines TRBV5-1 with TRBJ2-7; TRBD1 agrees at 9 bases. This CDR3 is 16 amino acids long. CDR1 and CDR2 from the germline V gene are SGHRS and YFSETQ. Trimming removed 3 bases from V and 4 bases from J; junction bases left unmatched: 11. The CDR3, as DNA: TGCGCCAGCAGCTACCCATCGGGACAGGGTGCGTACGAGCAGTACTTC. Protein product: CASSYPSGQGAYEQYF.

J is TRBJ1-2 and V is TRBV13, with no clear D. The germline V and J ends were trimmed by 0 bases and 4 bases, with 12 bases remaining between them. This CDR3 comprises 15 residues. From germline, CDR1 is PRHDT and CDR2 FYEKMQ (reference sequence). The DNA of the CDR3 is TGTGCCAGCAGCTTAGGGGTGAGGGCAAGCTATGGCTACACCTTC. The encoded protein is CASSLGVRASYGYTF.

The V and J genes are TRBV19 and TRBJ2-1; TRBD2 matches 7 bases. The CDR3 totals 14 residues. Unmatched junction bases numbered 4, after V lost 3 bases and J lost 5 bases. The germline CDR1 and CDR2 sequences are LNHDA and SQIVND (reference sequence). The chain's CDR3 is CASSIGTINNEQFF. The CDR3 DNA reads TGTGCCAGTAGTATTGGGACTATTAACAATGAGCAGTTCTTC.

CDR3 amino acids: CAWSRLKGGYSSYEQYF. CDR3 nucleotides: TGTGCCTGGAGCAGACTCAAGGGCGGGTATAGCTCCTACGAGCAGTACTTC. This chain links TRBV30 with TRBJ2-7; TRBD2 is a possible D gene (5 bases). Trimming stripped 3 bases from V and 0 bases from J, with 21 bases between. In germline, CDR1 is GTSNPN, CDR2 SVGIG (reference sequence). The CDR3 covers 17 residues.

This chain connects TRBV4-1 to TRBJ2-2, with TRBD2 matching 11 bases. This CDR3 is built from 16 residues. J lost 2 bases, V lost 6 bases, and 5 bases had no gene match. CDR1 and CDR2 (germline): MGHRA, YSYEKL. CDR3 bases: TGCGCCAGCAGATTCGGGACTAGCGGAAACACCGGGGAGCTGTTTTTT. Its protein is CASRFGTSGNTGELFF.

This clone was picked up a small number of times. V usage is TRBV5-1 and J usage is TRBJ2-3; no reliable D call. The CDR3 has 16 residues. Per germline, CDR1 SGHRS and CDR2 YFSETQ. The ends were cut back, 0 bases at V and 2 bases at J, with 13 bases in the middle. This CDR3 reads CASSLGAVYHTDTQYF. The CDR3, as DNA: TGCGCCAGCAGCTTGGGGGCGGTATACCACACAGATACGCAGTATTTT.

The genes are TRBV9 and TRBJ2-2; 7 bases are shared with TRBD2. Germline CDR1 SGDLS, CDR2 YYNGEE. Trimming cost V 1 base and J 5 bases; bases outside gene matches: 5. The CDR3 extends over 15 amino acids. CDR3 nucleotide sequence: TGTGCCAGCAGCGTATCCGGGAGGTATACCGGGGAGCTGTTTTTT. Translating gives CASSVSGRYTGELFF.

A word on this clone: The germline gene is not matched at one end of the junction; a read error may be the cause. The gene calls are TRBV5-4 and TRBJ2-1; D tentatively fits TRBD1 or TRBD2 (5 bases each). Germline V gives CDR1 SGHNT, CDR2 YYREEE (reference sequence). The CDR3 spans 16 residues. The CDR3 sequence is CASSHPSRESCNEQFF. CDR3 nucleotides: TGTGCCAGCAGCCATCCCTCCAGGGAGTCCTGCAATGAGCAGTTCTTC.

V is TRBV9 and J is TRBJ1-5; D call uncertain. V was trimmed by 3 bases and J by 4 bases, leaving 14 bases between them. Germline CDR1 reads SGDLS; CDR2 reads YYNGEE. The CDR3 is 15 residues long. CDR3 bases: TGTGCCAGCAGCGAAGACGGCGGAATGAATCAGCCCCAGCATTTT. It specifies CASSEDGGMNQPQHF.

The rearrangement joins TRBV2 to TRBJ2-7; D ambiguous. Germline V gene sequence: CDR1 SNHLY, CDR2 FYNNEI. The V end lost 7 bases, the J end lost 2 bases, and 9 bases lay between the germline ends. The CDR3 loop spans 12 amino acids. The CDR3 region is CASTLTAYEQYF. CDR3 DNA: TGTGCCAGCACTCTGACGGCCTACGAGCAGTACTTC.

The chain links TRBV29-1 to TRBJ2-5; TRBD1 agrees at 10 bases. V trimming: 5 bases; J trimming: 5 bases; junction bases outside the gene matches: 8. Germline V CDR1 and CDR2: SQVTM, ANQGSEA. This CDR3 has 14 residues. The CDR3 DNA reads TGCAGCGTTTTGGGACAGGGGATTGTGGAGACCCAGTACTTC. This codes for CSVLGQGIVETQYF. Together with reference TRBV29-1 and TRBJ2-5, the CDR3 gives the full variable domain: SAVISQKPSRDICQRGTSLTIQCQVDSQVTMMFWYRQQPGQSLTLIATANQGSEATYESGFVIDKFPISRPNLTFSTLTVSNMSPEDSSIYLCSVLGQGIVETQYFGPGTRLLVL.

V usage is TRBV5-1 and J usage is TRBJ1-1; 7 positions agree with TRBD1. V gave up 4 bases and J gave up 12 bases; unmatched junction bases: 12. Germline loops: CDR1 SGHRS, CDR2 YFSETQ. The CDR3 is made up of 13 amino acids. CDR3 region: CASSTGQDRQSFF. CDR3 coding DNA: TGCGCCAGCAGCACTGGACAGGACCGGCAATCTTTCTTT.

The CDR3 reads CAIGGAGNSYEQYF. The CDR3 DNA reads as TGTGCCATCGGGGGTGCGGGAAACTCCTACGAGCAGTACTTC. This chain links TRBV10-3 with TRBJ2-7; D is possibly TRBD2 (6 bases). In germline, CDR1 is ENHRY, CDR2 SYGVKD. This CDR3 is built from 14 residues. V gave up 8 bases and J gave up 0 bases, with 14 bases separating them.

The V and J genes are TRBV19 and TRBJ2-2; TRBD1 agrees at 8 bases. J gave up 4 bases and V 9 bases, and 10 bases lay outside the gene matches. Germline V lookup: CDR1 LNHDA, CDR2 SQIVND (reference sequence). This CDR3 is 15 amino acids long. The CDR3 spells CASHLRTGSTGELFF. The CDR3 coding sequence is TGTGCCAGCCACCTGAGGACAGGGAGCACCGGGGAGCTGTTTTTT.

This clone rates as medium-sized. The chain joins TRBV11-2 to TRBJ1-2; D may be TRBD1 (6 bases). The CDR3 is 13 residues long. CDR1 is SGHAT, CDR2 FQNNGV, per germline. V was shortened by 6 bases and J by 7 bases, with 15 bases between the two germline ends. The CDR3 DNA is TGTGCCAGCAGTCCAGGGGCAGAATCTGGCTACACCTTC. Amino acid sequence: CASSPGAESGYTF.

V is TRBV29-1 and J is TRBJ1-4; a possible D gene is TRBD1 (5 bases). Trimming left V 1 base short and J 7 bases short, with 10 bases between. Germline lookup yields CDR1 SQVTM and CDR2 ANQGSEA. This CDR3 comprises 13 residues. CDR3 sequence reads: CSVEVREGEKLFF. In nucleotides, the CDR3 is TGCAGCGTTGAAGTCAGGGAGGGTGAAAAACTGTTTTTT. Complete variable domain (other parts from reference TRBV29-1 and TRBJ1-4): SAVISQKPSRDICQRGTSLTIQCQVDSQVTMMFWYRQQPGQSLTLIATANQGSEATYESGFVIDKFPISRPNLTFSTLTVSNMSPEDSSIYLCSVEVREGEKLFFGSGTQLSVL.

The genes are TRBV7-3 and TRBJ2-7, with 8 bases fitting TRBD2. The CDR3 has 13 residues. CDR1 and CDR2 from the germline V gene are SGHTA and FQGTGA. V lost 7 bases, J lost 5 bases, and 7 bases stayed unmatched. The CDR3 DNA sequence: TGTGCCAGCACCCCGGGGGGGGACAACGAGCAGTACTTC. Translated: CASTPGGDNEQYF. The full variable domain, rest sourced from reference TRBV7-3 and TRBJ2-7, is GAGVSQTPSNKVTEKGKYVELRCDPISGHTALYWYRQSLGQGPEFLIYFQGTGAADDSGLPNDRFFAVRPEGSVSTLKIQRTERGDSAVYLCASTPGGDNEQYFGPGTRLTVT.

The chain carries TRBV7-6 and TRBJ2-5; 9 nucleotides match TRBD1. Losses at the gene ends were 4 bases for V and 5 bases for J; bases not matched to a gene: 11. Germline lookup yields CDR1 SGHVS and CDR2 FNYEAQ. The CDR3 length is 16 residues. CDR3 nucleotide sequence: TGTGCCAGCAGCTCCGGACAGGGGTGGGAGGGTGAGACCCAGTACTTC. Residues: CASSSGQGWEGETQYF.